These 4 T cell receptor beta chains were sequenced from one sample in a study of blood T cell repertoires in COVID-19. Measured with immunoSEQ multiplex PCR; TCRdb has only the in-frame clones, and not every one. The profile shows approximately 230,000 clones, approximately 90% of them singletons. What was sequenced was peripheral blood. The receptors stem from a man younger than 35 with active or convalescent COVID-19.

The rearrangement links TRBV30 to TRBJ1-1, with a possible D match to TRBD1 (6 bases). CDR1 is GTSNPN, CDR2 SVGIG, per germline (reference sequence). V lost 0 bases to trimming and J lost 3 bases, with 14 bases between them. The CDR3 has 15 amino acids. CDR3: CAWSVGGAADTEAFF. DNA of the CDR3: TGTGCCTGGAGTGTAGGGGGGGCCGCCGACACTGAAGCTTTCTTT. Looking up the rest from reference TRBV30 and TRBJ1-1 gives the full variable domain: SQTIHQWPATLVQPVGSPLSLECTVEGTSNPNLYWYRQAAGRGLQLLFYSVGIGQISSEVPQNLSASRPQDRQFILSSKKLLLSDSGFYLCAWSVGGAADTEAFFGQGTRLTVV.

The chain uses TRBV4-1 and TRBJ2-2; 8 bases are a match to TRBD1. Per germline, CDR1 MGHRA and CDR2 YSYEKL. The CDR3 contains 18 residues. V shed 0 bases, J shed 7 bases, and the junction held 13 bases outside the gene matches. CDR3 region: CASSQDPGQGTLDGELFF. CDR3 in DNA: TGCGCCAGCAGCCAAGACCCTGGACAGGGTACGTTGGACGGGGAGCTGTTTTTT.

In this sample, this clone turned up once. The rearrangement uses TRBV18 and TRBJ1-2; 10 bases match TRBD1. V trimming: 4 bases; J trimming: 8 bases; junction bases outside the gene matches: 7. Germline CDR1 KGHSH, CDR2 LQKENI. CDR3 size: 14 residues. The CDR3 coding sequence is TGTGCCAGCTCACAGGGACAGGGGTCGAGGGGCTACACCTTC. Its translation: CASSQGQGSRGYTF.

This chain links TRBV7-3 with TRBJ1-1; the D is unclear. Per germline, CDR1 SGHTA and CDR2 FQGTGA. The V gene lost 8 bases and the J gene lost 3 bases, with 13 bases spanning the gap. This CDR3 contains 13 residues. CDR3 DNA sequence: TGTGCCAGCGCCTTCGGTGAGGACACTGAAGCTTTCTTT. Protein product: CASAFGEDTEAFF.